This T cell receptor (beta chain) is from a study of prognosis after radiotherapy for stage I lung cancer. Study-wide context: The patients included approximately 15 who had newly diagnosed primary stage I lung tumors, along with roughly 5 others who had oligometastatic NSCLC after their primary tumor had been surgically resected. Patients received stereotactic body radiotherapy alone, with no concurrent therapy. Findings and limits, study-wide: Patients given stereotactic body radiation therapy showed fewer unique TCR clones afterward, median 10,088 versus 6,861.

Details on this clonotype: Its specificity is not known.

From genomic DNA, two-round multiplex PCR was used to amplify TCR beta CDR3. Gene-specific primers for each TRBV and TRBJ gene drove first-round PCR. MiXCR, applied by TCRdb to the multiplex PCR reads, yields one record per CDR3 protein. Altogether some 60,000 distinct CDR3 sequences are present, about a quarter being singletons, with the ten largest covering approximately 8.3%. The CDR3 has 17 amino acids. This TCR derives from a donor aged 50 or older with non-small cell lung cancer. The material was PBMCs, obtained before or after stereotactic body radiation therapy (not recorded which). The rearrangement joins TRBV3-2 to TRBJ2-3; the D call TRBD1 from the table was never checked on the DNA. TRBV3-2 corresponds to a pseudogene. The chain's CDR3 is CASSRTAWGEDTDTQYF. Written as DNA, the CDR3 is TGTGCCAGCAGCCGCACTGCCTGGGGGGAAGACACAGATACGCAGTATTTT.